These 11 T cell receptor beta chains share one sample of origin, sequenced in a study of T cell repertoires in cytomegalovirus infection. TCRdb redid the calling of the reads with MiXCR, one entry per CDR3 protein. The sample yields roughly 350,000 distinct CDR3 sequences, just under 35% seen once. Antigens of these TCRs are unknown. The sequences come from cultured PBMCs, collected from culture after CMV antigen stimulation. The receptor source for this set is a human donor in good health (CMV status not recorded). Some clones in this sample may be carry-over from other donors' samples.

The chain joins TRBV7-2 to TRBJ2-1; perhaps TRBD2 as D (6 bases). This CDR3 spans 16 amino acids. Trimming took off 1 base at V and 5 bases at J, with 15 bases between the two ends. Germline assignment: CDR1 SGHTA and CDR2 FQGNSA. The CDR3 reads CASSLGRLDGNNEQFF. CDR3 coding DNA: TGTGCCAGCAGCTTAGGTAGACTAGATGGAAACAATGAGCAGTTCTTC.

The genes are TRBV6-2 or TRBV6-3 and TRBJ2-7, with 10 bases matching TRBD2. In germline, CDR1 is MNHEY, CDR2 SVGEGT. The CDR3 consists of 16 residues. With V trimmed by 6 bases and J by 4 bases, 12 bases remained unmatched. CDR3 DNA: TGTGCCAGCAGAGCAACAAGCGGGAGGGCCAAGTACGAGCAGTACTTC. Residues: CASRATSGRAKYEQYF.

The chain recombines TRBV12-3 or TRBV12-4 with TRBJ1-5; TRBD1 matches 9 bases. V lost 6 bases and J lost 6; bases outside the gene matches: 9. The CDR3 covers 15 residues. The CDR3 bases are TGTGCCAGCAGGCTCGGACAGGGGAATATTCAGCCCCAGCATTTT. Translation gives CASRLGQGNIQPQHF.

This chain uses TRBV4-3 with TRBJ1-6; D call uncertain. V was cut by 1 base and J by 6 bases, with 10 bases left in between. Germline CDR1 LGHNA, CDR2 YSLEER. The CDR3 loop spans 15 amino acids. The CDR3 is CASSQVVTGNSPLHF. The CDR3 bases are TGCGCCAGCAGCCAAGTTGTCACCGGTAATTCACCCCTCCACTTT.

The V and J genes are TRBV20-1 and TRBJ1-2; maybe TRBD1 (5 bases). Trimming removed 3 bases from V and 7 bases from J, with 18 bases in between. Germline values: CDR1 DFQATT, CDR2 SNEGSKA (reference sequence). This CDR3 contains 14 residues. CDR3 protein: CSASPLTVGLGYTF. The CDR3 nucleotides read TGCAGTGCTAGCCCCCTGACAGTTGGGCTTGGCTACACCTTC.

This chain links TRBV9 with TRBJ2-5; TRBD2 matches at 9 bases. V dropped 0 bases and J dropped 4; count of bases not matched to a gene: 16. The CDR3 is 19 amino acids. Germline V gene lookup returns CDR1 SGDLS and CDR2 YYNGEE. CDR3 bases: TGTGCCAGCAGCGTAGGCCAGGGAGGTAGCGGGAGCGTTCGAGAGACCCAGTACTTC. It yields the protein CASSVGQGGSGSVRETQYF.

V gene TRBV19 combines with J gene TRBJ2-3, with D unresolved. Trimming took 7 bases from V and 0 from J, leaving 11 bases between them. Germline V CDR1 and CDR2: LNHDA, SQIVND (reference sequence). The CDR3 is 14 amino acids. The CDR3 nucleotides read TGTGCCAGTACGCCGACCTATAGCACAGATACGCAGTATTTT. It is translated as CASTPTYSTDTQYF. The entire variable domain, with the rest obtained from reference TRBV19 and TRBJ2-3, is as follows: DGGITQSPKYLFRKEGQNVTLSCEQNLNHDAMYWYRQDPGQGLRLIYYSQIVNDFQKGDIAEGYSVSREKKESFPLTVTSAQKNPTAFYLCASTPTYSTDTQYFGPGTRLTVL.

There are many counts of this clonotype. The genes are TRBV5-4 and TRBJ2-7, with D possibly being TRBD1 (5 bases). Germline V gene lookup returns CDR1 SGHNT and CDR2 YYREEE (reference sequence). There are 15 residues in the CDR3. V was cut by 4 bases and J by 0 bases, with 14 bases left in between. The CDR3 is CASSLTGASSYEQYF. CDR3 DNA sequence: TGTGCCAGCAGCCTAACAGGTGCAAGCTCCTACGAGCAGTACTTC.

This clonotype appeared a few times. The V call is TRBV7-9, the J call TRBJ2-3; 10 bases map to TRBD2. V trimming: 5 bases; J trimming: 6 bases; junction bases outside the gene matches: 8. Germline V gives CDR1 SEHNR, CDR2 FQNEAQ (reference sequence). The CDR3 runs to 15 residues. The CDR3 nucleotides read TGTGCCAGCAGCCCCCGACTAGCGGGTTCGGATACGCAGTATTTT. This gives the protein CASSPRLAGSDTQYF.

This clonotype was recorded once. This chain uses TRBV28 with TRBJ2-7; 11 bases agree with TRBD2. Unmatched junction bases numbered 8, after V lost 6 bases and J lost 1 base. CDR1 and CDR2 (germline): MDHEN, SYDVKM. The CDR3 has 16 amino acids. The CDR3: CASRPPGLAASYEQYV. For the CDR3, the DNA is TGTGCCAGCAGGCCTCCGGGACTAGCGGCATCCTACGAGCAGTACGTC.

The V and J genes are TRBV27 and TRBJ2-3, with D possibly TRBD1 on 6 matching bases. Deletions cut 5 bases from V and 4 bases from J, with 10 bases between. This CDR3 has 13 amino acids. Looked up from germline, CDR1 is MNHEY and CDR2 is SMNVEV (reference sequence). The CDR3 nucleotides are TGTGCCAGCAGTCTACAGGGATCAGATACGCAGTATTTT. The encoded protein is CASSLQGSDTQYF.